The 27 T cell receptor beta chains below were found in one sample sequenced in a study of CD8 T cells in ankylosing spondylitis. TCRdb called the 5' RACE reads again in MiXCR, with one record for every CDR3 protein. Among roughly 280,000 distinct CDR3 sequences, 20% were seen once, and the ten largest hold less than 9.5%. The material sequenced was blood, either unsorted or a sorted T cell fraction (not recorded which). The source of these receptors is a male donor with ankylosing spondylitis or in good health (not recorded which).

This chain connects TRBV20-1 to TRBJ2-3; 7 positions agree with TRBD1. This CDR3 is 14 amino acids long. J gave up 0 bases and V 6 bases, and 6 bases lay outside the gene matches. Per germline, CDR1 DFQATT and CDR2 SNEGSKA (reference sequence). The CDR3 loop reads CSARKGASTDTQYF. The CDR3, as DNA: TGCAGTGCCAGGAAGGGGGCTAGCACAGATACGCAGTATTTT.

J is TRBJ1-5 and V is TRBV10-3, with unresolved D. CDR3 length equals 17 residues. Germline CDR1 and CDR2: ENHRY and SYGVKD. V lost 2 bases and J lost 0, with 14 bases in between. CDR3 sequence (DNA): TGTGCCATCAGTGAGACTACAGATGGGGTTAGCAATCAGCCCCAGCATTTT. Protein sequence: CAISETTDGVSNQPQHF.

The sample holds a few counts of this clonotype. V gene TRBV12-3 or TRBV12-4 combines with J gene TRBJ2-7, with 11 bases that match TRBD2. The CDR3 has 15 residues. The trim removed 10 bases at V and 4 bases at J, leaving 12 bases unmatched. This CDR3 is CATVPGLADLYEQYV. The CDR3 nucleotides are TGTGCCACAGTACCGGGACTAGCGGACTTGTACGAGCAGTACGTC.

This clonotype was detected a few times. The V call is TRBV20-1, the J call TRBJ1-5; D unclear. Germline CDR1 DFQATT, CDR2 SNEGSKA (reference sequence). Trimming took off 1 base at V and 2 bases at J, with 9 bases between the two ends. CDR3 length: 14 residues. The CDR3 DNA follows: TGCAGTGCTAGAGGTGCTGGTGGCAATCAGCCCCAGCATTTT. This gives the protein CSARGAGGNQPQHF.

This clonotype was seen a few times. CDR3 region: CASSPTGRSGANVLTF. The CDR3, as DNA: TGTGCCAGCAGCCCCACGGGCCGCTCTGGGGCCAACGTCCTGACTTTC. This chain connects TRBV14 to TRBJ2-6; no clear D. Per the germline V gene, CDR1 is SGHDN and CDR2 is FVKESK. The CDR3 spans 16 residues. V shed 4 bases and J shed 0 bases, with 10 bases lying between them.

This clonotype was counted a few times. This sequence joins TRBV27 and TRBJ1-6, with 9 bases identical to TRBD1. This CDR3 has 16 residues. The germline V gene has CDR1 MNHEY and CDR2 SMNVEV (reference sequence). The V segment lost 4 bases and the J segment 7 bases; nucleotides outside the gene matches: 8. The CDR3 nucleotides are TGTGCCAGCAGTTCCCAACGGACAGGGGAAAATTCACCCCTCCACTTT. The encoded protein is CASSSQRTGENSPLHF.

This clonotype was picked up a small number of times. The J gene is TRBJ1-5, the V gene TRBV20-1; 7 positions match TRBD1. V lost 6 bases and J lost 6; bases outside the gene matches: 11. The CDR3 extends over 14 amino acids. The germline V gene has CDR1 DFQATT and CDR2 SNEGSKA (reference sequence). CDR3 coding DNA: TGCAGTGCCGCGGGGCAGGGGGATACTCAGCCCCAGCATTTT. This encodes CSAAGQGDTQPQHF.

This rearrangement joins TRBV12-3 or TRBV12-4 to TRBJ2-3; 10 nucleotides align to TRBD2. The V and J ends lost 2 bases and 1 base, in that order; junction bases with no gene match: 9. CDR3 length equals 18 residues. The CDR3 bases are TGTGCCAGCAGTTTATGGACTAGCGGCCTTTGGGGCACAGATACGCAGTATTTT. Protein sequence: CASSLWTSGLWGTDTQYF.

This clonotype was seen more than once but under ten times. The chain carries TRBV11-2 and TRBJ2-7; the match to TRBD2 covers 10 bases. Germline-derived CDR1 and CDR2 are SGHAT and FQNNGV. The CDR3 has 14 amino acids. V trimming: 2 bases; J trimming: 4 bases; junction bases outside the gene matches: 2. Here the CDR3 reads CASSLQRGGYEQYV. Here the CDR3 DNA reads TGTGCCAGCAGCTTACAGCGGGGGGGGTACGAGCAGTACGTC.

The chain recombines TRBV3-1 with TRBJ2-2, with D unresolved. With 3 bases removed from V and 1 base from J, the gap between germline ends came to 6 bases. The CDR3 runs 14 residues. The germline CDR1 and CDR2 sequences are LGHDT and YNNKEL (reference sequence). CDR3 DNA sequence: TGTGCCAGCAGCCAGTCAGAGAACACCGGGGAGCTGTTTTTT. Residues: CASSQSENTGELFF. Filled out from reference TRBV3-1 and TRBJ2-2, the complete variable domain reads DTAVSQTPKYLVTQMGNDKSIKCEQNLGHDTMYWYKQDSKKFLKIMFSYNNKELIINETVPNRFSPKSPDKAHLNLHINSLELGDSAVYFCASSQSENTGELFFGEGSRLTVL.

Concerning this clonotype itself: Mismatch with germline at one junction end may stem from a read error. V is TRBV9 and J is TRBJ2-3, with TRBD2 matching over 8 bases. CDR1 SGDLS and CDR2 YYNGEE come from the germline V gene. The CDR3 extends over 18 amino acids. The CDR3 loop reads CASSVASAKRESTDMQYF. CDR3 sequence (DNA): TGTGCCAGCAGCGTAGCTTCGGCCAAGCGGGAGAGCACAGATATGCAGTATTTT.

This clonotype was counted at least ten times. A junction end diverges from the germline sequence, so it may reflect a read error. This rearrangement joins TRBV5-1 to TRBJ1-2, with TRBD1 matching over 10 bases. The germline V gene has CDR1 SGHRS and CDR2 YFSETQ. The CDR3 sequence is 14 residues long. This CDR3 is CASSLDRGNYGYTF. The CDR3, as DNA: TGTGCCAGCAGTTTGGACAGGGGGAATTATGGCTACACCTTC.

The rearrangement joins TRBV29-1 to TRBJ2-4; TRBD1 aligns across 8 bases. This CDR3 is built from 16 residues. V trimming: 1 base; J trimming: 0 bases; junction bases outside the gene matches: 5. The germline CDR1 and CDR2 sequences are SQVTM and ANQGSEA. CDR3 amino acids: CSVEVLGTGAKNIQYF. Here the CDR3 DNA reads TGCAGCGTTGAAGTCTTGGGGACAGGAGCCAAAAACATTCAGTACTTC. The complete variable domain, with remaining parts taken from reference TRBV29-1 and TRBJ2-4, reads SAVISQKPSRDICQRGTSLTIQCQVDSQVTMMFWYRQQPGQSLTLIATANQGSEATYESGFVIDKFPISRPNLTFSTLTVSNMSPEDSSIYLCSVEVLGTGAKNIQYFGAGTRLSVL.

The rearrangement joins TRBV20-1 to TRBJ1-5; D unclear. The CDR3 consists of 14 residues. V lost 3 bases and J lost 3, with 12 bases in between. CDR1 DFQATT and CDR2 SNEGSKA come from the germline V gene (reference sequence). CDR3 sequence: CSASSARVNQPQHF. The CDR3 DNA reads TGCAGTGCTAGCTCGGCCAGAGTCAATCAGCCCCAGCATTTT.

In DNA form, the CDR3 reads TGTGCCAGCAGCTTAACAGGGGGAGGAGGGCAAGAGACCCAGTACTTC. It yields the protein CASSLTGGGGQETQYF. V is TRBV7-3 and J is TRBJ2-5, with D perhaps given as TRBD1 or TRBD2 (6 bases each). Germline V CDR1 and CDR2: SGHTA, FQGTGA. V lost 0 bases to trimming and J lost 2 bases, with 13 bases between them. The CDR3 totals 16 residues.

The genes are TRBV4-2 and TRBJ2-1, with D perhaps TRBD2 (6 bases). The V and J ends lost 0 bases and 5 bases respectively, with 11 bases between them. The CDR3 runs 15 residues. CDR1 LGHNA and CDR2 YNFKEQ come from the germline V gene. The CDR3 here is CASSQDGGNHNEQFF. The CDR3 DNA reads as TGTGCCAGCAGCCAAGATGGGGGGAACCACAATGAGCAGTTCTTC.

CDR3 sequence reads: CASSFAHGGTSGQNEQFF. CDR3 sequence (DNA): TGTGCCAGCAGTTTCGCCCACGGAGGGACTAGCGGGCAGAATGAGCAGTTCTTC. V is TRBV12-3 or TRBV12-4 and J is TRBJ2-1; 12 bases map to TRBD2. Trimming removed 3 bases from V and 7 bases from J; junction bases left unmatched: 13. This CDR3 is 18 amino acids long.

The chain couples TRBV28 to TRBJ2-7; 7 bases align to TRBD1. CDR1 and CDR2 from the germline V gene are MDHEN and SYDVKM. The CDR3 is 15 amino acids. In DNA, the CDR3 is TGTGCCAGCAGTTTATTAGGGGACAGCCACTACGGGCAGTACGTC. Amino acids: CASSLLGDSHYGQYV.

The chain employs TRBV27 and TRBJ1-1; 7 nucleotides match TRBD1. Germline V gene data show CDR1 as MNHEY and CDR2 as SMNVEV (reference sequence). V was pared by 6 bases and J by 3 bases, with 1 base of the junction left unmatched. The CDR3 extends over 12 amino acids. The CDR3 protein is CASRDRDTEAFF. CDR3 DNA: TGTGCCAGCAGAGACAGGGACACTGAAGCTTTCTTT.

This clonotype was counted between two and nine times. The chain uses TRBV3-1 and TRBJ2-3, with 7 positions matching TRBD1. The CDR3 runs to 17 residues. Germline CDR1 reads LGHDT; CDR2 reads YNNKEL (reference sequence). V shed 1 base and J 4 bases; nucleotides not matched to a gene: 11. CDR3 DNA sequence: TGTGCCAGCAGCCAAGGATCCAGGACAGGATCGCCAGATACGCAGTATTTT. Its translation is CASSQGSRTGSPDTQYF.

The J gene is TRBJ1-6, the V gene TRBV7-3; 9 nucleotides match TRBD1. CDR1 is SGHTA, CDR2 FQGTGA, per germline. V lost 5 bases, J lost 9 bases, and 11 bases stayed unmatched. The CDR3 covers 16 residues. The CDR3 here is CASSDTGQGMGSPLHF. The DNA for the CDR3 is TGTGCCAGCAGCGACACTGGACAGGGGATGGGTTCACCCCTCCACTTT.

As regards this clonotype: This may come from a read error, since a much larger clone is one base off. The chain has TRBV5-1 and TRBJ1-1; D uncertain. V was shortened by 2 bases and J by 1 base, with 6 bases between the two germline ends. Germline V CDR1 and CDR2: SGHRS, YFSETQ. This CDR3 has 13 amino acids. The CDR3 loop is CASSFAENTEAFF. The DNA of the CDR3 is TGCGCCAGCAGCTTTGCCGAGAACACTGAAGCTTTCTTT.

The chain uses TRBV10-3 and TRBJ2-3; maybe TRBD2 (7 bases). Germline values: CDR1 ENHRY, CDR2 SYGVKD. The CDR3 runs to 20 residues. For the CDR3, the DNA is TGTGTCGCATCGGGGGTAGGGGTTTCCTCTTCGGGGGGCCCGACAGATACGCAGTATTTT. As protein: CVASGVGVSSSGGPTDTQYF.

The gene calls are TRBV20-1 and TRBJ2-4; D not resolved. Germline V gene data show CDR1 as DFQATT and CDR2 as SNEGSKA (reference sequence). Trimming cost V 6 bases and J 8 bases, with 14 bases left between them. This CDR3 region has 12 residues. CDR3 in DNA: TGCAGTGCCCCCGGGCCGGGTGACATTCAGTACTTC. Translated, it gives CSAPGPGDIQYF.

The rearrangement uses TRBV20-1 and TRBJ2-7, with 10 positions matching TRBD2. The trim removed 1 base at V and 0 bases at J, leaving 6 bases unmatched. Germline loops: CDR1 DFQATT, CDR2 SNEGSKA (reference sequence). This CDR3 has 16 amino acids. CDR3 sequence reads: CSARGLAGVRSYEQYV. DNA of the CDR3: TGCAGTGCTAGAGGTCTAGCGGGGGTTCGCTCCTACGAGCAGTACGTC.

This sequence joins TRBV20-1 and TRBJ2-5; D not resolved. Trimming removed 3 bases from V and 5 bases from J, with 10 bases in between. The V gene's germline CDR1 is DFQATT and CDR2 SNEGSKA (reference sequence). The CDR3 consists of 12 residues. The CDR3 region has the DNA TGCAGTGCTAGTGAGCTTCGGGAGACCCAGTACTTC. Translation gives CSASELRETQYF.

The V gene is TRBV28, the J gene TRBJ2-5, with TRBD2 matching over 12 bases. The ends lost 4 bases at V and 4 bases at J; junction bases unmatched: 13. Germline values: CDR1 MDHEN, CDR2 SYDVKM. The CDR3 sequence is 18 residues long. The CDR3 DNA reads TGTGCCAGCAGTTCCAAGACTAGCGGGGGAAATGTTCGAGAGACCCAGTACTTC. It is translated as CASSSKTSGGNVRETQYF.